This T cell receptor beta chain was captured by sequencing in a study of blood T cell repertoires in COVID-19. Overall study context: PBMCs, B-cell-depleted T cells, or T cells were the source of the cDNA or gDNA that made up the material.

A few counts support this clone. In the source study's methods: Researchers report that nucleated cell counts were estimated from reference gene primer amplification. The table came from immunoSEQ multiplex PCR; TCRdb's copy has only in-frame clones and leaves some out. Clone size and V and J calls were adopted from that table, with D and trimming inferred from the DNA. The sample lists approximately 470,000 clones; roughly 87% were seen once. CDR1 is SGHKS and CDR2 is YYEKEE in the germline V gene (reference sequence). Trimming removed 2 bases at V and 0 bases at J, with 9 bases between. The CDR3 has 15 residues. Cohort 3 donors counted as recovered after two negative PCRs, clearance, or resolved symptoms.

The sequenced sample was PBMCs or T cells enriched from blood (not recorded which). The receptor's source is a woman aged 18 to 35 who had recovered from COVID-19. The chain employs TRBV5-5 and TRBJ1-5; D is ambiguous. The DNA for the CDR3 is TGTGCCAGCAGCTTTGAGGACTCTAGCAATCAGCCCCAGCATTTT. Its translation is CASSFEDSSNQPQHF.